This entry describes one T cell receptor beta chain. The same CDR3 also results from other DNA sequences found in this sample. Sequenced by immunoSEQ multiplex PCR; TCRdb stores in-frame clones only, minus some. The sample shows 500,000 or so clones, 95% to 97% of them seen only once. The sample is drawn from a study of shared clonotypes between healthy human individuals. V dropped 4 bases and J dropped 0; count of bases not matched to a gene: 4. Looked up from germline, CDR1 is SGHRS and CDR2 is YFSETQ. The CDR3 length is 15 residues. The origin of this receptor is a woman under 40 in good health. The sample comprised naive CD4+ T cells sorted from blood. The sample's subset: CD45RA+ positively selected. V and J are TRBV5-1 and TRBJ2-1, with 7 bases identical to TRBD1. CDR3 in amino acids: CASSPRGSSYNEQFF. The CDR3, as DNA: TGCGCCAGCAGCCCCAGGGGGAGCTCCTACAATGAGCAGTTCTTC.